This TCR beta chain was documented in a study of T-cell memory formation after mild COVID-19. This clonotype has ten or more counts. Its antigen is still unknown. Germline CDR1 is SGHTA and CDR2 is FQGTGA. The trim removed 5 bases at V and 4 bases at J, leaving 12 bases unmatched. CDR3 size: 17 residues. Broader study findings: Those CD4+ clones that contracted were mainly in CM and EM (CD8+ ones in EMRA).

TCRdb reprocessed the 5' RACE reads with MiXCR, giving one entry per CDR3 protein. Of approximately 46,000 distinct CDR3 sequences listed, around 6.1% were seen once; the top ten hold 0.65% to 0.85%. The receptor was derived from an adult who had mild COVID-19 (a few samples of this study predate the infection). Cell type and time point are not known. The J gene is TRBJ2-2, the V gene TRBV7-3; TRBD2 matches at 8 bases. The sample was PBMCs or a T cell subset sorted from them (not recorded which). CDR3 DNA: TGTGCCAGCAGCCCTAATACCGGGACTAGATCCACCGGGGAGCTGTTTTTT. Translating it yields CASSPNTGTRSTGELFF.